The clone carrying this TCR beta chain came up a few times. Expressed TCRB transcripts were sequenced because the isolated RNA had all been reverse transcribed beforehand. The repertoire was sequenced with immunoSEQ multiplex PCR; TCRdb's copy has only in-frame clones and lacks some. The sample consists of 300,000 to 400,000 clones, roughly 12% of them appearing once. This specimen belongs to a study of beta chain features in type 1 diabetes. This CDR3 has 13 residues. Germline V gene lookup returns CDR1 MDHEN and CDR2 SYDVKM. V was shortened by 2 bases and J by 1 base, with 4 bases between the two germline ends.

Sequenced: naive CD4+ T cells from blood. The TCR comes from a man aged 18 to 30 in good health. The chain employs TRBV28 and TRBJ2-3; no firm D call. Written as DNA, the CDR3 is TGTGCCAGCAGTTTACGCGGCACAGATACGCAGTATTTT. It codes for CASSLRGTDTQYF.